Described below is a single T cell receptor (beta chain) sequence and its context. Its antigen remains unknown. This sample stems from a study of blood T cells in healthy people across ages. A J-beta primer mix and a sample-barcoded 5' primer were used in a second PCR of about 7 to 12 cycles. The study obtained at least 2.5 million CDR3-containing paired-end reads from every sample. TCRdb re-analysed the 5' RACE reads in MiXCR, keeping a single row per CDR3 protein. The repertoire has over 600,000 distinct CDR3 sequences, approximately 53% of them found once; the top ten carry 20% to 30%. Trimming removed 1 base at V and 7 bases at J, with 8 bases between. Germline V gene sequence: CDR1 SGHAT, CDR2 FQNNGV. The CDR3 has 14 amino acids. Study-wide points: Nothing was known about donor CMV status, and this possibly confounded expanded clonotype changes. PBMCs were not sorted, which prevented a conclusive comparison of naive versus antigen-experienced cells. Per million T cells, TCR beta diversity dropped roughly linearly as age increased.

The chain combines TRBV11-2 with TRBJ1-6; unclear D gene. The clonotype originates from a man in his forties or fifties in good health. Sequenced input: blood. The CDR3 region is CASSLVGGNSPLHF. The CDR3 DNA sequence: TGTGCCAGCAGCTTAGTGGGCGGCAATTCACCCCTCCACTTT.